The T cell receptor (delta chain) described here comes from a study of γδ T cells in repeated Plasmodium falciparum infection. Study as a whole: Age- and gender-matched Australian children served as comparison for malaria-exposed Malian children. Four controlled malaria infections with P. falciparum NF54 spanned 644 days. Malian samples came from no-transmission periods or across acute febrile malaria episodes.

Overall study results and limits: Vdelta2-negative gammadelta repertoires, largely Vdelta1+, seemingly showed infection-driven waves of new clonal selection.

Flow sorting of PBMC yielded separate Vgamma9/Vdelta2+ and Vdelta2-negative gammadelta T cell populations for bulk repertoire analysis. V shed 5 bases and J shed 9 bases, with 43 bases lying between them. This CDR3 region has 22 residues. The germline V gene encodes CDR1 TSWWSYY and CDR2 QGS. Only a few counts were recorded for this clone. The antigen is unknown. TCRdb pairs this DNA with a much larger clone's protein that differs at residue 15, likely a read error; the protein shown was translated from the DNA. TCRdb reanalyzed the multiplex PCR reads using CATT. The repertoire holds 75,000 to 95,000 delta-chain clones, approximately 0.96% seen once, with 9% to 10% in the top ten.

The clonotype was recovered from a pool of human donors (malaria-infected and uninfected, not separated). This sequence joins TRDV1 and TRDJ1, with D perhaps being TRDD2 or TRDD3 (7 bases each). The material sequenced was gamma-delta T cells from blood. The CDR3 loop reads CALGKVVNSYALWGVRGEELIF. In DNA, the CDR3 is TGTGCTCTTGGGAAGGTCGTCAATTCCTACGCCCTCTGGGGGGTACGCGGGGAGGAACTCATCTTT.